These 4 T cell receptor beta chains were all obtained from the same sample, sequenced in a study of cytomegalovirus exposure and HLA in healthy donors. Researchers ran the PCR with 60 Vbeta and 13 Jbeta primers. The protocol was immunoSEQ multiplex PCR, while the TCRdb copy is restricted to in-frame clones and leaves out a portion. In total, the table holds some 110,000 clones. The sample consisted of PBMCs. Every receptor here comes from a middle-aged man in good health and CMV-seropositive.

J is TRBJ1-2 and V is TRBV9; D is uncertain. From germline, CDR1 is SGDLS and CDR2 YYNGEE. The CDR3 contains 12 residues. Trimming stripped 6 bases from V and 8 bases from J, with 14 bases between. The chain's CDR3 is CASMSRASGYTF. The CDR3 region has the DNA TGTGCCAGCATGTCGAGGGCTTCGGGCTACACCTTC.

The chain carries TRBV18 and TRBJ2-1, with a weak D call TRBD2 (6 bases). Germline V gives CDR1 KGHSH, CDR2 LQKENI. This CDR3 contains 14 residues. The ends were cut back, 3 bases at V and 15 bases at J, with 21 bases in the middle. Here the CDR3 DNA reads TGTGCCAGCTCACCCCTCGGGGGTGGCGTCTCCGGGTTCTTC. Protein: CASSPLGGGVSGFF.

Worth noting for this clone: Germline is not matched at one junction end, which may reflect a read error. The rearrangement uses TRBV7-7 and TRBJ2-2; possibly TRBD2 for D (5 bases). Germline assignment: CDR1 SSHAT and CDR2 FNYEAQ (reference sequence). The length of the CDR3 is 14 residues. The CDR3 DNA follows: TGTGCTAGCAGCTTAGATGGCGGGACCGGGGAGCTGTTTTTT. Protein product: CASSLDGGTGELFF.

The V call is TRBV29-1, the J call TRBJ2-3, with TRBD2 identical over 7 bases. The germline gives CDR1 SQVTM, CDR2 ANQGSEA. The length of the CDR3 is 14 residues. V lost 4 bases, J lost 2 bases, and 6 bases stayed unmatched. CDR3 amino acids: CSVGGGLFTDTQYF. DNA of the CDR3: TGCAGCGTTGGGGGGGGACTCTTCACAGATACGCAGTATTTT.